Sequencing of this T cell receptor beta chain was carried out in a study of blood T cell repertoires in COVID-19. V dropped 2 bases and J dropped 5 bases, with 13 bases sitting between them. Germline CDR1 and CDR2: SEHNR and FQNEAQ (reference sequence). The CDR3 length is 16 residues. TCRdb's copy holds only in-frame clones and misses some; the assay was immunoSEQ multiplex PCR. The data hold 20,000 or so clones, with 86% observed a single time. Material for sequencing was peripheral blood. The receptor was derived from a man aged 45-65 years with active COVID-19. This chain uses TRBV7-9 with TRBJ1-6; D gene unclear. This CDR3 reads CASSLWVTANNSPLHF. Written as DNA, the CDR3 is TGTGCCAGCAGCTTATGGGTAACAGCCAATAATTCACCCCTCCACTTT.